What follows are 28 T cell receptor beta chains derived from one specimen sequenced in a study of cytomegalovirus exposure and HLA in healthy donors (dated by TCRdb to the late 2010s). Libraries were constructed by the immunoSEQ multiplex PCR assay. The multiplex PCR relied on a mix of 60 forward primers for TCR Vbeta segments and 13 reverse primers for TCR Jbeta segments. Held by TCRdb, this immuneACCESS table contains in-frame sequences only and omits some clones. Under half of the omission traces to an unresolved V gene where checked; the cause of the rest is unknown. A total of more than 85,000 clones appear in this sample, approximately 72% of them only once. The top ten hold about 9.4% of the sample. The sample consisted of PBMCs. These receptors all stem from a man aged 25 to 45 in good health and CMV-seropositive.

The genes are TRBV7-9 and TRBJ1-2; no definite D call. V lost 2 bases and J 4 bases, leaving 17 bases between the germline ends. From germline, CDR1 is SEHNR and CDR2 FQNEAQ (reference sequence). This CDR3 has 16 amino acids. As DNA, the CDR3 is TGTGCCAGCAGCTTAACGGCAGGTGGGCACCTCTATGGCTACACCTTC. Translating gives CASSLTAGGHLYGYTF.

This clone was seen a handful of times. The J gene is TRBJ1-1, the V gene TRBV4-1, with D maybe TRBD1 (5 bases). Per the germline V gene, CDR1 is MGHRA and CDR2 is YSYEKL. The germline V and J ends were trimmed by 4 bases and 3 bases, with 15 bases remaining between them. The CDR3 is 15 residues long. The CDR3 coding sequence is TGCGCCAGCAGCCTGCGGGGGGATGGGTACACTGAAGCTTTCTTT. As protein: CASSLRGDGYTEAFF.

V is TRBV5-1 and J is TRBJ2-1, with 9 positions matching TRBD2. V was clipped by 0 bases and J by 8 bases; unmatched bases: 6. This CDR3 spans 15 amino acids. CDR1 is SGHRS and CDR2 is YFSETQ in the germline V gene. CDR3 region: CASSLARGGRDEQFF. The CDR3 DNA reads TGCGCCAGCAGCTTGGCGCGGGGGGGCCGTGATGAGCAGTTCTTC.

The V call is TRBV7-2, the J call TRBJ1-1, with D uncertain. CDR1 SGHTA and CDR2 FQGNSA come from the germline V gene. V was trimmed by 3 bases and J by 0 bases, leaving 2 bases between them. The CDR3 totals 12 residues. The CDR3 DNA reads as TGTGCCAGCAGCTTTATGAACACTGAAGCTTTCTTT. Residues: CASSFMNTEAFF.

V and J are TRBV11-2 and TRBJ1-1; D perhaps matches TRBD1 (6 bases). This CDR3 contains 16 residues. Germline V gives CDR1 SGHAT, CDR2 FQNNGV. V lost 5 bases and J lost 2, with 18 bases in between. This CDR3 reads CASSHWGRGKNTEAFF. The CDR3 bases are TGTGCCAGCAGCCACTGGGGGAGGGGGAAAAACACTGAAGCTTTCTTT.

The J gene is TRBJ1-2, the V gene TRBV2; 7 positions match TRBD1. The germline gives CDR1 SNHLY, CDR2 FYNNEI. There are 12 residues in the CDR3. V lost 6 bases and J lost 13; bases outside the gene matches: 11. For the CDR3, the DNA is TGTGCCAGCAGGATGACAGGGAAGGGTATCACCTTC. This sequence encodes CASRMTGKGITF.

The chain has TRBV9 and TRBJ2-7; 8 nucleotides match TRBD2. Germline trimming cut 0 bases from V and 3 bases from J; bases unmatched to any gene: 5. Germline CDR1 and CDR2: SGDLS and YYNGEE. This CDR3 comprises 15 residues. The CDR3 nucleotides read TGTGCCAGCAGCGTAGACGAGCGGGGGTTCTACGAGCAGTACTTC. The encoded protein is CASSVDERGFYEQYF.

CDR3 coding DNA: TGTGCCAGCAGCTTCAACAGCGGTCGGGAGCAGTACTTC. This encodes CASSFNSGREQYF. This chain links TRBV11-2 with TRBJ2-7; maybe TRBD2 (5 bases). Germline V lookup: CDR1 SGHAT, CDR2 FQNNGV. Trimming stripped 3 bases from V and 7 bases from J, with 13 bases between. The CDR3 covers 13 residues.

The chain joins TRBV19 to TRBJ1-1; D is uncertain. This CDR3 has 13 residues. With 3 bases removed from V and 6 bases from J, the gap between germline ends came to 11 bases. Germline V gene lookup returns CDR1 LNHDA and CDR2 SQIVND (reference sequence). Written as DNA, the CDR3 is TGTGCCAGTAGTATCGTCGGCACAGCTGAAGCTTTCTTT. It encodes CASSIVGTAEAFF.

This clone has a handful of counts. This chain connects TRBV5-6 to TRBJ2-7; tentatively, D is TRBD2 (7 bases). V lost 4 bases and J lost 4, with 18 bases in between. The CDR3 totals 15 residues. CDR1 is SGHDT, CDR2 YYEEEE, per germline. The CDR3: CASSNQKGGGYEQYF. CDR3 sequence (DNA): TGTGCCAGCAGCAACCAAAAGGGGGGGGGTTACGAGCAGTACTTC.

The rearrangement links TRBV29-1 to TRBJ2-5, with D perhaps matching TRBD1 (6 bases). The CDR3 spans 16 residues. Trimming cost V 2 bases and J 4 bases, with 20 bases left between them. In germline, CDR1 is SQVTM, CDR2 ANQGSEA. CDR3 sequence reads: CSVEPWTVSLGETQYF. CDR3 coding DNA: TGCAGCGTTGAACCATGGACAGTCTCCCTAGGAGAGACCCAGTACTTC.

This chain uses TRBV30 with TRBJ2-7; D is ambiguous. This CDR3 region has 14 residues. Deletions cut 2 bases from V and 0 bases from J, with 11 bases between. CDR1 is GTSNPN, CDR2 SVGIG, per germline (reference sequence). In DNA form, the CDR3 reads TGTGCCTGGAGTCCGCAGGTCAGCTCCTACGAGCAGTACTTC. Its translation is CAWSPQVSSYEQYF. The full variable domain, its missing parts supplied by reference TRBV30 and TRBJ2-7, is SQTIHQWPATLVQPVGSPLSLECTVEGTSNPNLYWYRQAAGRGLQLLFYSVGIGQISSEVPQNLSASRPQDRQFILSSKKLLLSDSGFYLCAWSPQVSSYEQYFGPGTRLTVT.

V is TRBV13 and J is TRBJ1-1, with D possibly being TRBD1 (6 bases). CDR3 length: 16 amino acids. The V gene's germline CDR1 is PRHDT and CDR2 FYEKMQ (reference sequence). Trimming took 3 bases from V and 8 from J, leaving 22 bases between them. DNA of the CDR3: TGTGCCAGCAGCTTGGGGGGGCTGGAAAGGGGCCACGAAGCTTTCTTT. Protein sequence: CASSLGGLERGHEAFF.

The chain recombines TRBV5-1 with TRBJ2-2; D not certain. V was cut by 4 bases and J by 0 bases, with 10 bases left in between. CDR1 and CDR2 from the germline V gene are SGHRS and YFSETQ. This CDR3 spans 15 amino acids. The CDR3 sequence: CASSTVGANTGELFF. CDR3 in DNA: TGCGCCAGCAGCACCGTCGGAGCGAACACCGGGGAGCTGTTTTTT.

On this clone itself: The sample contains more than one DNA sequence encoding this CDR3. This chain joins TRBV9 and TRBJ2-6; TRBD1 is a possible D gene (5 bases). Trimming removed 2 bases from V and 0 bases from J, with 6 bases in between. CDR1 and CDR2 from the germline V gene are SGDLS and YYNGEE. This CDR3 is 15 amino acids long. The CDR3 DNA reads as TGTGCCAGCAGCGTCAGGGACTCTGGGGCCAACGTCCTGACTTTC. Its translation is CASSVRDSGANVLTF. Filled out from reference TRBV9 and TRBJ2-6, the complete variable domain reads DSGVTQTPKHLITATGQRVTLRCSPRSGDLSVYWYQQSLDQGLQFLIQYYNGEERAKGNILERFSAQQFPDLHSELNLSSLELGDSALYFCASSVRDSGANVLTFGAGSRLTVL.

This chain joins TRBV9 and TRBJ2-7, with D maybe TRBD1 (6 bases). This CDR3 spans 14 amino acids. Germline loops: CDR1 SGDLS, CDR2 YYNGEE. The V end lost 2 bases, the J end lost 1 base, and 10 bases lay between the germline ends. The CDR3 loop is CASSVADSSYEQYF. The DNA of the CDR3 is TGTGCCAGCAGCGTTGCGGACAGTTCCTACGAGCAGTACTTC. The full variable domain, completed using reference TRBV9 and TRBJ2-7, is DSGVTQTPKHLITATGQRVTLRCSPRSGDLSVYWYQQSLDQGLQFLIQYYNGEERAKGNILERFSAQQFPDLHSELNLSSLELGDSALYFCASSVADSSYEQYFGPGTRLTVT.

As for this clone: The germline gene is not matched at one end of the junction; a read error may be the cause. This chain links TRBV7-9 with TRBJ1-3; D is perhaps TRBD1 (5 bases). The CDR3 extends over 12 amino acids. Germline CDR1 SEHNR, CDR2 FQNEAQ (reference sequence). The CDR3 DNA follows: TGTGCCAGCAGCTTAGAGGCGCAGGGTTGGCATTTT. The encoded protein is CASSLEAQGWHF.

The CDR3 bases are TGCGCCAGCAGCACACAGGGTACACCCCTCCACTTT. This gives the protein CASSTQGTPLHF. The rearrangement joins TRBV5-1 to TRBJ1-6; D might be TRBD1 (6 bases). Germline values: CDR1 SGHRS, CDR2 YFSETQ. Trimming shortened V by 4 bases and J by 11 bases, and 10 bases separated the two germline ends. This CDR3 has 12 amino acids.

V usage is TRBV6-5 and J usage is TRBJ1-2; D gene uncertain. Germline CDR1 and CDR2: MNHEY and SVGAGI. The CDR3 is 16 amino acids. Trimming stripped 0 bases from V and 0 bases from J, with 11 bases between. CDR3 nucleotides: TGTGCCAGCAGTTACTCGTACAGTCTGGCTAACTATGGCTACACCTTC. Its protein product is CASSYSYSLANYGYTF.

The gene calls are TRBV4-3 and TRBJ1-2, with 7 bases aligning to TRBD1. CDR3 length: 17 amino acids. Trimming at V came to 0 bases and at J to 4 bases, leaving 11 bases not matched to a gene. CDR1 LGHNA and CDR2 YSLEER come from the germline V gene. In nucleotides, the CDR3 is TGCGCCAGCAGCCAAGAGAGCCCCCAGGGGGGATCCTATGGCTACACCTTC. This sequence encodes CASSQESPQGGSYGYTF.

The chain has TRBV19 and TRBJ1-5; a possible D gene is TRBD1 (6 bases). There are 17 residues in the CDR3. V lost 3 bases and J 1 base, leaving 16 bases between the germline ends. Germline CDR1 LNHDA, CDR2 SQIVND (reference sequence). CDR3 coding DNA: TGTGCCAGTAGTATCCCTTATGCGGGGGCGAGCAATCAGCCCCAGCATTTT. Its protein is CASSIPYAGASNQPQHF.

The chain combines TRBV7-2 with TRBJ2-7; D not certain. Germline values: CDR1 SGHTA, CDR2 FQGNSA. This CDR3 region has 12 residues. Trimming pared 5 bases from V and 6 bases from J, leaving 11 bases between. Here the CDR3 DNA reads TGTGCCAGCAGCCCCGGTTTGGTCGAGCAGTACTTC. The encoded protein is CASSPGLVEQYF. Combining the CDR3 with reference TRBV7-2 and TRBJ2-7 gives the whole variable domain GAGVSQSPSNKVTEKGKDVELRCDPISGHTALYWYRQSLGQGLEFLIYFQGNSAPDKSGLPSDRFSAERTGGSVSTLTIQRTQQEDSAVYLCASSPGLVEQYFGPGTRLTVT.

This clone was counted only a few times. This chain joins TRBV30 and TRBJ2-2, with 12 nucleotides matching TRBD2. CDR3 size: 15 residues. Germline assignment: CDR1 GTSNPN and CDR2 SVGIG (reference sequence). J gave up 3 bases and V 6 bases, and 5 bases lay outside the gene matches. The CDR3 spells CACHWTSGDTGELFF. The CDR3 DNA follows: TGTGCCTGCCACTGGACTAGCGGGGACACCGGGGAGCTGTTTTTT. Combining the CDR3 with reference TRBV30 and TRBJ2-2 gives the whole variable domain SQTIHQWPATLVQPVGSPLSLECTVEGTSNPNLYWYRQAAGRGLQLLFYSVGIGQISSEVPQNLSASRPQDRQFILSSKKLLLSDSGFYLCACHWTSGDTGELFFGEGSRLTVL.

This clone occurred a few times. This chain uses TRBV5-1 with TRBJ1-5; D is uncertain. The CDR3 is made up of 13 amino acids. V was cut by 5 bases and J by 3 bases, with 9 bases left in between. The germline V gene encodes CDR1 SGHRS and CDR2 YFSETQ. DNA for the CDR3: TGCGCCAGCAGTTCGGGTCCCAATCAGCCCCAGCATTTT. Its translation: CASSSGPNQPQHF.

The rearrangement uses TRBV4-2 and TRBJ1-5, with 7 bases aligning to TRBD1. This CDR3 is built from 16 residues. Losses at the gene ends were 3 bases for V and 0 bases for J; bases not matched to a gene: 5. Germline loops: CDR1 LGHNA, CDR2 YNFKEQ. CDR3 loop: CASSQFTGDSNQPQHF. Here the CDR3 DNA reads TGTGCCAGCAGCCAGTTTACAGGGGATAGCAATCAGCCCCAGCATTTT.

V is TRBV7-2 and J is TRBJ2-1; TRBD1 might be the D (6 bases). Germline CDR1 and CDR2: SGHTA and FQGNSA. CDR3 length: 13 amino acids. Trimming removed 7 bases from V and 5 bases from J, with 12 bases in between. CDR3 nucleotides: TGTGCCAGCAACAGGGAGCGACACAATGAGCAGTTCTTC. It specifies CASNRERHNEQFF.

The V call is TRBV19, the J call TRBJ2-5, with D uncertain. Germline V gene sequence: CDR1 LNHDA, CDR2 SQIVND (reference sequence). CDR3 length: 14 residues. The V gene lost 3 bases and the J gene lost 5 bases, with 13 bases spanning the gap. CDR3 residues: CASSIMASSETQYF. Written as DNA, the CDR3 is TGTGCCAGTAGTATCATGGCTAGTTCCGAGACCCAGTACTTC. Variable domain in full (rest from reference TRBV19 and TRBJ2-5): DGGITQSPKYLFRKEGQNVTLSCEQNLNHDAMYWYRQDPGQGLRLIYYSQIVNDFQKGDIAEGYSVSREKKESFPLTVTSAQKNPTAFYLCASSIMASSETQYFGPGTRLLVL.

V is TRBV9 and J is TRBJ1-2, with TRBD1 matching 8 bases. The CDR3 contains 12 residues. J lost 5 bases, V lost 4 bases, and 1 base had no gene match. Germline loops: CDR1 SGDLS, CDR2 YYNGEE. CDR3 region: CASSNRGYGYTF. In DNA, the CDR3 is TGTGCCAGCAGCAACAGGGGGTATGGCTACACCTTC.